These 10 T cell receptor beta chains were all obtained from the same sample, sequenced in a study of blood T cell repertoires in COVID-19. Only in-frame clones appear in the TCRdb table, and some are missing; sequencing was by immunoSEQ multiplex PCR. The sample includes fewer than 600,000 clones, around 87% of them seen just once. Material for sequencing was PBMCs or T cells enriched from blood (not recorded which). These receptors all stem from a woman aged 40 to 55 who had recovered from COVID-19.

This clone has just a few counts. The gene calls are TRBV28 and TRBJ1-2; no clear D. This CDR3 contains 14 residues. V was trimmed by 7 bases and J by 4 bases, leaving 16 bases between them. The V gene's germline CDR1 is MDHEN and CDR2 SYDVKM. The chain's CDR3 is CASKGHGNLYGYTF. The CDR3 nucleotides are TGTGCCAGCAAGGGTCACGGGAATCTCTATGGCTACACCTTC.

The V gene is TRBV18, the J gene TRBJ2-1; possible D gene TRBD2, 6 bases. Trimming pared 7 bases from V and 9 bases from J, leaving 16 bases between. Germline CDR1 reads KGHSH; CDR2 reads LQKENI. The CDR3 spans 13 residues. CDR3 DNA sequence: TGTGCCAGCTTCGACTCCGTCGGGGGTGAGCAGTTCTTC. It is translated as CASFDSVGGEQFF.

Only a few counts were recorded for this clone. The V call is TRBV15, the J call TRBJ2-5, with D possibly TRBD2 on 6 matching bases. CDR1 LNHNV and CDR2 YYDKDF come from the germline V gene (reference sequence). This CDR3 has 14 residues. Between the trimmed V and J ends, which lost 1 base and 7 bases, there was a span of 13 bases. CDR3 loop: CATSRVGGIGTQYF. Written as DNA, the CDR3 is TGTGCCACCAGCAGAGTTGGGGGGATCGGGACCCAGTACTTC.

The J gene is TRBJ1-2, the V gene TRBV7-9; 9 nucleotides agree with TRBD1. The CDR3 covers 17 residues. Germline V lookup: CDR1 SEHNR, CDR2 FQNEAQ (reference sequence). With V trimmed by 5 bases and J by 2 bases, 12 bases remained unmatched. In DNA, the CDR3 is TGTGCCAGCAGCCCCTACACAGGGGGCAGGGTAAACTATGGCTACACCTTC. Translated, it gives CASSPYTGGRVNYGYTF.

V is TRBV9 and J is TRBJ1-5; D call uncertain. There are 14 residues in the CDR3. Germline loops: CDR1 SGDLS, CDR2 YYNGEE. V dropped 3 bases and J dropped 2 bases, with 9 bases sitting between them. The CDR3 nucleotides read TGTGCCAGCAGCGCCTTCGAGGGCAATCAGCCCCAGCATTTT. Its translation: CASSAFEGNQPQHF.

The rearrangement joins TRBV29-1 to TRBJ2-7, with 7 nucleotides matching TRBD2. The trim removed 7 bases at V and 1 base at J, leaving 10 bases unmatched. This CDR3 region has 14 residues. Germline V gene lookup returns CDR1 SQVTM and CDR2 ANQGSEA. The CDR3 is CSASASGGSYEQYF. Written as DNA, the CDR3 is TGCAGCGCTAGCGCCTCGGGGGGTTCCTACGAGCAGTACTTC.

The genes are TRBV20-1 and TRBJ1-6, with no clear D. The germline V gene encodes CDR1 DFQATT and CDR2 SNEGSKA (reference sequence). The ends were cut back, 3 bases at V and 4 bases at J, with 10 bases in the middle. This CDR3 has 14 residues. CDR3 sequence: CSASGSWYNSPLHF. DNA of the CDR3: TGCAGTGCTAGTGGCAGTTGGTATAATTCACCCCTCCACTTT.

This clone was found once. The genes are TRBV10-3 and TRBJ1-2, with TRBD1 as a possible D gene (6 bases). CDR1 and CDR2 (germline): ENHRY, SYGVKD. V dropped 6 bases and J dropped 8 bases, with 13 bases sitting between them. The CDR3 extends over 12 amino acids. In DNA, the CDR3 is TGTGCCATCAGCGCCTCAGGGGACGGCTACACCTTC. Translation gives CAISASGDGYTF.

This clone was detected a few times. The gene calls are TRBV24-1 and TRBJ2-7; D is unresolved. CDR1 is KGHDR, CDR2 SFDVKD, per germline. This CDR3 is built from 15 residues. V dropped 5 bases and J dropped 4 bases, with 17 bases sitting between them. CDR3 bases: TGTGCCACCAGTGCGTTGGGCCCCGATTTTTACGAGCAGTACTTC. Its protein product is CATSALGPDFYEQYF.

The V gene is TRBV15, the J gene TRBJ2-3, with 10 bases fitting TRBD1. CDR3 size: 15 residues. J was trimmed by 0 bases and V by 6 bases; bases with no gene match: 3. Germline assignment: CDR1 LNHNV and CDR2 YYDKDF (reference sequence). The CDR3 is CATSRGQGSTDTQYF. The CDR3 bases are TGTGCCACCAGTAGGGGACAGGGGAGCACAGATACGCAGTATTTT.